One and the same sample provided the 4 T cell receptor beta chains below, sequenced in a study of blood T cell repertoires in COVID-19 (dated by TCRdb to 2018 to 2021). Library generation was performed with the immunoSEQ multiplex PCR assay. This is the immuneACCESS table as TCRdb keeps it, with only in-frame sequences that have V and J called. A part of the clones is gone; compared with another copy, unresolved V genes explain less than half, and the rest is unexplained. Here the sample has about 150,000 clones; around 79% occur a single time. Clones ranked in the top ten supply roughly 1.5% of the sample. The source material was peripheral blood. The receptors originated from an elderly man with acute or convalescent COVID-19.

J is TRBJ2-7 and V is TRBV5-1, with D possibly TRBD2 on 5 matching bases. The CDR3 has 15 amino acids. Germline V gene lookup returns CDR1 SGHRS and CDR2 YFSETQ. The V gene lost 0 bases and the J gene lost 5 bases, with 15 bases spanning the gap. DNA for the CDR3: TGCGCCAGCAGCTTGGAGCCCTCCCCCGGGGACGAGCAGTACTTC. It specifies CASSLEPSPGDEQYF.

The V and J genes are TRBV5-1 and TRBJ2-1; the D gene is possibly TRBD2 (5 bases). Germline V gene data show CDR1 as SGHRS and CDR2 as YFSETQ. Trimming pared 0 bases from V and 7 bases from J, leaving 8 bases between. The CDR3 is 13 amino acids. The CDR3 loop is CASSLDTRNEQFF. The CDR3 coding sequence is TGCGCCAGCAGCTTGGATACTAGGAATGAGCAGTTCTTC.

The sample holds a few counts of this clone. The chain links TRBV5-5 to TRBJ2-7, with a possible D match to TRBD1 (5 bases). The V gene's germline CDR1 is SGHKS and CDR2 YYEKEE (reference sequence). This CDR3 contains 15 residues. The V end was cut by 1 base, the J end by 3 bases, with 14 bases between. CDR3 region: CASSLYFDSDYEQYF. CDR3 DNA sequence: TGTGCCAGCAGCTTGTACTTCGACAGCGACTACGAGCAGTACTTC.

The chain employs TRBV9 and TRBJ1-2; D uncertain. The CDR3 consists of 14 residues. Trimming pared 4 bases from V and 2 bases from J, leaving 12 bases between. CDR1 and CDR2 from the germline V gene are SGDLS and YYNGEE. DNA of the CDR3: TGTGCCAGCAGCAGTCGGACTGCCAACTATGGCTACACCTTC. Its protein is CASSSRTANYGYTF.